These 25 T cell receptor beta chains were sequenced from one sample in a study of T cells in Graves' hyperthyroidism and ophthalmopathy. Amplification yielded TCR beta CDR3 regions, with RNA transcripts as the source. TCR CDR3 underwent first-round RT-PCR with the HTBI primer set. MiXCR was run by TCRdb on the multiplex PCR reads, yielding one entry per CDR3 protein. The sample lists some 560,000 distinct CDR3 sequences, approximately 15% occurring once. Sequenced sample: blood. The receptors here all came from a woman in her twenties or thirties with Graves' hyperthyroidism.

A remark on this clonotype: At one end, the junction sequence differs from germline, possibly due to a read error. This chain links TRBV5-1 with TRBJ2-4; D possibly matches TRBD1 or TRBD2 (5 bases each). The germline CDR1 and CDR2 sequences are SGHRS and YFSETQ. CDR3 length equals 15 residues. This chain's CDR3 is CASSPPHGAKNIQHF. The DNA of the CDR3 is TGCGCCAGCAGCCCCCCCCACGGGGCCAAAAACATTCAGCACTTC.

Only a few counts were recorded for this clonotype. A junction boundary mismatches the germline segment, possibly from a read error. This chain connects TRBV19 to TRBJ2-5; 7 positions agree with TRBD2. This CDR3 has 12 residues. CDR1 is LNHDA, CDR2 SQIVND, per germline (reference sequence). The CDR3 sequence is CGASGTQETQYF. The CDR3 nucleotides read TGCGGGGCTAGCGGAACTCAAGAGACCCAGTACTTC.

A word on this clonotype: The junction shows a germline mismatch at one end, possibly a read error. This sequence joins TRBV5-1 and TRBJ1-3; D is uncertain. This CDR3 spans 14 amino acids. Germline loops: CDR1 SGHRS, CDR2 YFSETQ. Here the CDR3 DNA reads TGCGCCAGCAGGTTGGGAGGTTCTGGAAACACCATATATTTT. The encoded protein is CASRLGGSGNTIYF. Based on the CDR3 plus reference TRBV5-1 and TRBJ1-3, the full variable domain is KAGVTQTPRYLIKTRGQQVTLSCSPISGHRSVSWYQQTPGQGLQFLFEYFSETQRNKGNFPGRFSGRQFSNSRSEMNVSTLELGDSALYLCASRLGGSGNTIYFGEGSWLTVV.

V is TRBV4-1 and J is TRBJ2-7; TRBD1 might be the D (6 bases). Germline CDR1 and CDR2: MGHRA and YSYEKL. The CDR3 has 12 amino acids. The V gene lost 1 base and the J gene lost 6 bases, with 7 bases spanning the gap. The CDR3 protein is CASSQVQGEQYF. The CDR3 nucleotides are TGCGCCAGCAGCCAAGTACAGGGCGAGCAGTACTTC.

CDR3 sequence (DNA): TGTGCCAGTAGGGACATTTCCTACAATGAGCAGTTCTTC. Translation: CASRDISYNEQFF. The chain joins TRBV6-2 or TRBV6-3 to TRBJ2-1; possible D gene TRBD1, 6 bases. Germline V gene data show CDR1 as MNHEY and CDR2 as SVGEGT. This CDR3 has 13 residues. V was pared by 9 bases and J by 1 base, with 10 bases between.

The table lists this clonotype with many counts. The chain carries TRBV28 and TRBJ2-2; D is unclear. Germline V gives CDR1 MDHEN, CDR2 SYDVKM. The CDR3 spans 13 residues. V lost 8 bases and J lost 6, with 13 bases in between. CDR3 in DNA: TGTGCCAGCGGTGAATGGGATTCCGGGGAGCTGTTTTTT. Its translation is CASGEWDSGELFF.

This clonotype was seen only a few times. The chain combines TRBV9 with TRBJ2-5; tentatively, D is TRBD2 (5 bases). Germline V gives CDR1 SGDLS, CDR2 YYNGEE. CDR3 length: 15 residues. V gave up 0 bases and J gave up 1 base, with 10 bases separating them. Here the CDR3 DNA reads TGTGCCAGCAGCGTAGGTAGGGAGACCCAAGAGACCCAGTACTTC. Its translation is CASSVGRETQETQYF.

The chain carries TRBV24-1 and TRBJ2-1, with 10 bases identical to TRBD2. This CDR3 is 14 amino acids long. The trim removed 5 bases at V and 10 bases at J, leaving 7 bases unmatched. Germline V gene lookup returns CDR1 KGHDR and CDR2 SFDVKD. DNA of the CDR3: TGTGCCACCAGTGCAAGCCTAGCGGGAGCCGAGCAGTTCTTC. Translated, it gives CATSASLAGAEQFF.

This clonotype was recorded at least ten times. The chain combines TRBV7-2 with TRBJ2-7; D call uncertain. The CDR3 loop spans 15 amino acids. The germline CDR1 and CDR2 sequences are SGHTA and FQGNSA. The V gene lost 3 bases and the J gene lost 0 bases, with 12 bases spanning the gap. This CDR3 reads CASSLSSASSYEQYF. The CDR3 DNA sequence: TGTGCCAGCAGCTTGTCGAGCGCCAGCTCCTACGAGCAGTACTTC.

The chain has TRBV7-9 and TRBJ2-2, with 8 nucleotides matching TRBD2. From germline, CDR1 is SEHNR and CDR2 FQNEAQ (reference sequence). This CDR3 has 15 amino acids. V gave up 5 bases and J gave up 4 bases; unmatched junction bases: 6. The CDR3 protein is CASSPPAGGTGELFF. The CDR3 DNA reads TGTGCCAGCAGCCCCCCGGCGGGAGGCACCGGGGAGCTGTTTTTT.

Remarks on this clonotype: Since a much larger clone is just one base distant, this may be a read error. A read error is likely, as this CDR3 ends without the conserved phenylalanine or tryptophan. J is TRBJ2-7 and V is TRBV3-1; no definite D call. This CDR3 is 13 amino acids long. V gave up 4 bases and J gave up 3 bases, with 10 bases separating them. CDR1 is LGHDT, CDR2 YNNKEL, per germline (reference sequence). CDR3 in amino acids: CASSPSGLYEQYL. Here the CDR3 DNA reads TGTGCCAGCAGCCCCTCCGGCCTCTACGAGCAGTACCTC.

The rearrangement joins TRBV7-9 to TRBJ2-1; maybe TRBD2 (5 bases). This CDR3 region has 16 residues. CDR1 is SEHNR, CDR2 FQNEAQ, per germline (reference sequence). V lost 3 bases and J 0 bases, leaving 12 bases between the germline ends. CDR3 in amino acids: CASSFDGRASYNEQFF. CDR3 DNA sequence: TGTGCCAGCAGCTTTGATGGGAGAGCCTCCTACAATGAGCAGTTCTTC.

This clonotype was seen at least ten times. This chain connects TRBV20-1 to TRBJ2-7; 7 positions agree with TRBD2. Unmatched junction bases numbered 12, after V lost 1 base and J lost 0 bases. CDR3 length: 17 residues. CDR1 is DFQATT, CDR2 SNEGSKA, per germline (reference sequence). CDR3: CSARAQFWRESSYEQYF. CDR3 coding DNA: TGCAGTGCTAGAGCCCAGTTCTGGCGGGAGTCCTCCTACGAGCAGTACTTC.

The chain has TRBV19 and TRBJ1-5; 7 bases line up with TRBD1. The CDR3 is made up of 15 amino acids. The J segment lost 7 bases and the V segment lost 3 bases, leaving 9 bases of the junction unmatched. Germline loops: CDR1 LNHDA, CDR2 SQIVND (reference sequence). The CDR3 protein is CASSIGQGERQPQHF. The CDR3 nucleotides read TGTGCCAGTAGTATCGGTCAGGGGGAGAGGCAGCCCCAGCATTTT.

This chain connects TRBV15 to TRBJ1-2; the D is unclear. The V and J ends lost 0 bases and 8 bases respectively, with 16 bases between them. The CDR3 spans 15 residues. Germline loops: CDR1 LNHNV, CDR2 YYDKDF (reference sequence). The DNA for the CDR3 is TGTGCCACCAGCAGAGATACCCGGACCTATGAAGGCTACACCTTC. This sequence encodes CATSRDTRTYEGYTF.

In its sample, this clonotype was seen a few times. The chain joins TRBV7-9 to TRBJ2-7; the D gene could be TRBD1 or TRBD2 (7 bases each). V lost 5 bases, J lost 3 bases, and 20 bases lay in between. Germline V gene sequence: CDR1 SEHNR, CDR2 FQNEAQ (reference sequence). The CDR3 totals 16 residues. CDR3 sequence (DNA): TGTGCCAGCAGCCCAGGGGGGGGACAGAATTACTACGAGCAGTACTTC. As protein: CASSPGGGQNYYEQYF.

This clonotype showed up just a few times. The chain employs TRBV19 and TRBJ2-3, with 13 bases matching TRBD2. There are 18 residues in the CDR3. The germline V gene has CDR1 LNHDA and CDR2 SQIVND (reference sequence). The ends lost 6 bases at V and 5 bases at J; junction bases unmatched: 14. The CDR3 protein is CASSRRTGTSGDGDTQYF. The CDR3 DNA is TGTGCCAGTAGCCGACGTACCGGGACTAGCGGGGACGGAGATACGCAGTATTTT.

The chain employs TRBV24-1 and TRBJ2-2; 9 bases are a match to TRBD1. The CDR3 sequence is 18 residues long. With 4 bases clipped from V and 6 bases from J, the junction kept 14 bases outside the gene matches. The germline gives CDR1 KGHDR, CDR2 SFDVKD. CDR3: CATSEAWWGQGSAGELFF. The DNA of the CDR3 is TGTGCCACCAGTGAAGCTTGGTGGGGACAGGGATCAGCCGGGGAGCTGTTTTTT.

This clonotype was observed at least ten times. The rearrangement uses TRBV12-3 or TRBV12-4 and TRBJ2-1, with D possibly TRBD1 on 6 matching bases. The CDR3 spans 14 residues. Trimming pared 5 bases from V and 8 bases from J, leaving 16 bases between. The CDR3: CASSQGLPGDEQFF. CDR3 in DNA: TGTGCCAGCAGTCAGGGCCTCCCAGGGGATGAGCAGTTCTTC.

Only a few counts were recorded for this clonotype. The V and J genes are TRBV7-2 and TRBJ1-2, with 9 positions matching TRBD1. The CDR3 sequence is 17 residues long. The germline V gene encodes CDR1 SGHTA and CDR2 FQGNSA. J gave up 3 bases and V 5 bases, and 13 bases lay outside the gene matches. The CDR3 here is CASSPGQGRRQYYGYTF. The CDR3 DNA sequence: TGTGCCAGCAGCCCCGGACAGGGGCGGCGGCAATACTATGGCTACACCTTC.

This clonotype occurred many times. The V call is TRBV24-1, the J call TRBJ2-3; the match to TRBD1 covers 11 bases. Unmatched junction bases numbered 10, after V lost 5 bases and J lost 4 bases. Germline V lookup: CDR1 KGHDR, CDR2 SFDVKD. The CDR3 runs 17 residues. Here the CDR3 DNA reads TGTGCCACCAGTGCTTGGACAGGGGGCCCTTATGCAGATACGCAGTATTTT. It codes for CATSAWTGGPYADTQYF.

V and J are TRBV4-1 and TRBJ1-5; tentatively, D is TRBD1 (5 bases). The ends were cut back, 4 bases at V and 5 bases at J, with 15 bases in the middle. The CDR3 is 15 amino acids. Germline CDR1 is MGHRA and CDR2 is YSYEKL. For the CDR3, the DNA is TGCGCCAGCAGCCCTACAGAAACGACAGATCAGCCCCAGCATTTT. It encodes CASSPTETTDQPQHF.

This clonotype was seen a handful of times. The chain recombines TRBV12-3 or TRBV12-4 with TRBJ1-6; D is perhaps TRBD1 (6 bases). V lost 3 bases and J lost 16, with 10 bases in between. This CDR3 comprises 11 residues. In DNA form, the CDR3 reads TGTGCCAGCAGTTTCATTGGACAGCTCCACTTT. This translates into CASSFIGQLHF.

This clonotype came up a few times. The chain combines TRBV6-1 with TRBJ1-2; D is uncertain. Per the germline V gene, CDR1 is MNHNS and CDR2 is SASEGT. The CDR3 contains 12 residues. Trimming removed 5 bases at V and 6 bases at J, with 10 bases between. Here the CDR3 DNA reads TGTGCCAGCAGTTATCAGGCGGATGGCTACACCTTC. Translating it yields CASSYQADGYTF.

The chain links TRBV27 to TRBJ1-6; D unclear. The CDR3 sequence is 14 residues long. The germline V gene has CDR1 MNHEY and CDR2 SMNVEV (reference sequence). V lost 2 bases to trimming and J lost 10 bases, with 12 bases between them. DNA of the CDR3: TGTGCCAGCAGTTTAGTCGGTATAGACTCACCCCTCCACTTT. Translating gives CASSLVGIDSPLHF.